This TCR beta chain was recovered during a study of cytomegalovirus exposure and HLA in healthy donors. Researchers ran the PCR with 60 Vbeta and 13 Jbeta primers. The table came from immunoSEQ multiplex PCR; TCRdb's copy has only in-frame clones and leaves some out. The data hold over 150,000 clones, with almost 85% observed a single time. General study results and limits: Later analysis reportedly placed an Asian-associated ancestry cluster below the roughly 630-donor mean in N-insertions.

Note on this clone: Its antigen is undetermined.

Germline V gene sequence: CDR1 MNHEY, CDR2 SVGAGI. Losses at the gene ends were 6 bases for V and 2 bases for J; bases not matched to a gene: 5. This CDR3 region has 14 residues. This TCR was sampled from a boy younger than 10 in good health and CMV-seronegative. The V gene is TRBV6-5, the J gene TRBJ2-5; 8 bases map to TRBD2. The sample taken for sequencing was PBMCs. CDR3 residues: CASRRLAGQETQYF. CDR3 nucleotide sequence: TGTGCCAGCAGGCGATTAGCGGGACAAGAGACCCAGTACTTC.